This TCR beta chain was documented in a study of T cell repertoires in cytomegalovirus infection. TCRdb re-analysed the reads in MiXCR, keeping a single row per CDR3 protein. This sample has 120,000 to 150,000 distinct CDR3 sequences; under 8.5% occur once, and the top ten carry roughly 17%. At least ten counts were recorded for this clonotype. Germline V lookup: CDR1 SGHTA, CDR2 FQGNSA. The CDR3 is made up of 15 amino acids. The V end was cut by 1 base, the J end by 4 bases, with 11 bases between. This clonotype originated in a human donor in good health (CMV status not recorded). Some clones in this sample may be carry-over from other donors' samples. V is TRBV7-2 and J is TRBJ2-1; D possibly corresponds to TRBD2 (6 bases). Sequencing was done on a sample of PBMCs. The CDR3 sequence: CASSLGGVRYNEQFF. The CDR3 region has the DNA TGTGCCAGCAGCTTAGGCGGGGTCCGGTACAATGAGCAGTTCTTC.